A selection of T cell receptor beta chains follows, all from one sample in a study of chemoradiotherapy in HPV16-positive cancers. Profiled with immunoSEQ multiplex PCR; TCRdb holds only in-frame clones, not every one. This table has 7,900 or so clones, around 80% appearing once. Collection of the sample occurred from a patient who underwent chemoradiotherapy. These receptors were obtained from a human donor with HPV-associated anogenital cancer. The CDR3 runs from the conserved cysteine through the conserved F or W. The order of the fields is CDR3 protein, CDR3 DNA, V gene, J gene, CDR3 length, D gene. The D gene is left open where the match is weak.

CDR3aa: CSVREGGTGELFF; CDR3nt: TGCAGCGTCCGGGAAGGGGGGACCGGGGAGCTGTTTTTT; v_gene: TRBV29-1; j_gene: TRBJ2-2; len: 13; d_gene: NA
CDR3aa: CASSDERFYNEQFF; CDR3nt: TGTGCCAGCAGTGATGAGCGGTTCTACAATGAGCAGTTCTTC; v_gene: TRBV6-1; j_gene: TRBJ2-1; len: 14; d_gene: NA
CDR3aa: CASSYGAGGPNEQFF; CDR3nt: TGTGCCAGCAGTTACGGAGCGGGAGGCCCGAATGAGCAGTTCTTC; v_gene: TRBV6-6; j_gene: TRBJ2-1; len: 15; d_gene: TRBD2
CDR3aa: CASTPQGRENIQYF; CDR3nt: TGTGCCAGCACCCCACAGGGACGAGAAAACATTCAGTACTTC; v_gene: TRBV28; j_gene: TRBJ2-4; len: 14; d_gene: NA
CDR3aa: CAWSVGQTYYGYTF; CDR3nt: TGTGCCTGGAGCGTTGGACAGACTTACTATGGCTACACCTTC; v_gene: TRBV30; j_gene: TRBJ1-2; len: 14; d_gene: NA
CDR3aa: CASSVGEGGNQPQHF; CDR3nt: TGTGCCAGCAGTGTGGGGGAGGGAGGGAATCAGCCCCAGCATTTT; v_gene: TRBV6-1; j_gene: TRBJ1-5; len: 15; d_gene: NA
CDR3aa: CASSPRQGDRNEQFF; CDR3nt: TGTGCCAGCTCACCAAGACAGGGGGATAGGAATGAGCAGTTCTTC; v_gene: TRBV18; j_gene: TRBJ2-1; len: 15; d_gene: TRBD1
CDR3aa: CASSLQDTWDEQFF; CDR3nt: TGTGCCAGCAGTTTACAGGACACCTGGGATGAGCAGTTCTTC; v_gene: TRBV28; j_gene: TRBJ2-1; len: 14; d_gene: NA
CDR3aa: CAIRGSGETNEKLFF; CDR3nt: TGTGCCATCAGGGGGTCGGGGGAAACTAATGAAAAACTGTTTTTT; v_gene: TRBV10-3; j_gene: TRBJ1-4; len: 15; d_gene: NA
CDR3aa: CASSGQDSNQPQHF; CDR3nt: TGTGCCAGCAGCGGACAGGATAGCAATCAGCCCCAGCATTTT; v_gene: TRBV2; j_gene: TRBJ1-5; len: 14; d_gene: TRBD1
CDR3aa: CASSIRGTDYEQYF; CDR3nt: TGTGCCAGTAGTATAAGGGGCACGGATTACGAGCAGTACTTC; v_gene: TRBV19; j_gene: TRBJ2-7; len: 14; d_gene: NA